The source of this T cell receptor (beta chain) is a study of OX40 agonist ivuxolimab in advanced cancers. The CDR3 is 15 amino acids. CDR1 and CDR2 (germline): SGDLS, YYNGEE. V shed 0 bases, J shed 6 bases, and the junction held 7 bases outside the gene matches. Study results and caveats: CD8+ T cells averaged more expanded clones than CD4+.

With regard to this clone: What it binds is unknown.

Sequencing was performed with immunoSEQ multiplex PCR; in TCRdb, only in-frame clones are kept and a portion is missing. The repertoire consists of approximately 67,000 clones, with about 88% occurring once and the leading ten covering 2%. Sequencing was performed on CD4+ or CD8+ T cells sorted from blood, taken in a trial of the OX40 agonist ivuxolimab. V usage is TRBV9 and J usage is TRBJ1-2; TRBD1 matches at 8 bases. This receptor was obtained from an adult with an advanced solid tumor such as melanoma, head and neck, liver or kidney cancer. CDR3 bases: TGTGCCAGCAGCGTAGATGCAGGGGGCTTGGATGGCTACACCTTC. Translating gives CASSVDAGGLDGYTF.